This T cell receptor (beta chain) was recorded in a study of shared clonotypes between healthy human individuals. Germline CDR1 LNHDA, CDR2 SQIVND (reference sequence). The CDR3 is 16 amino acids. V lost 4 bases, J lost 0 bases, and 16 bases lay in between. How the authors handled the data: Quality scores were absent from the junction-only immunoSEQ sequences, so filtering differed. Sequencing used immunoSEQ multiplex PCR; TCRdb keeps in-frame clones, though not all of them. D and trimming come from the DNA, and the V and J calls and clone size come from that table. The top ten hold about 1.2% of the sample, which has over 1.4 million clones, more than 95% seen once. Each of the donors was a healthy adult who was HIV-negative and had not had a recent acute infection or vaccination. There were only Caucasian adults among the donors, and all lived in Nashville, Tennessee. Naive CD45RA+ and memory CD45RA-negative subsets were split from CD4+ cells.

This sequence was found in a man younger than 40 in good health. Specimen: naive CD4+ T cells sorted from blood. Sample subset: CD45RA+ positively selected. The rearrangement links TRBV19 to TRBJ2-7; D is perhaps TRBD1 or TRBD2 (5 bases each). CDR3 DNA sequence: TGTGCCAGTAGTACCTCTCGGGACCAAAGCTCCTACGAGCAGTACTTC. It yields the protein CASSTSRDQSSYEQYF.